This T cell receptor (beta chain) was sequenced in a study of control samples from healthy donors and cancer patients. Per germline, CDR1 MGHRA and CDR2 YSYEKL. CDR3 length equals 17 residues. Trimming took off 8 bases at V and 1 base at J, with 23 bases between the two ends. Assay: immunoSEQ multiplex PCR; the TCRdb copy retains only in-frame clones and omits some. Of some 28,000 clones in the sample, 79% were seen once. This clone is labeled as medium-sized. Sequenced material: PBMCs. The chain couples TRBV4-1 to TRBJ1-2; possible D gene TRBD1, 6 bases. This receptor was identified in a man aged 60 to 75 with head and neck cancer. CDR3 protein: CASSPIGRGGNNYGYTF. CDR3 bases: TGCGCCAGCTCTCCCATTGGAAGAGGGGGGAATAACTATGGCTACACCTTC.